The 11 T cell receptor beta chains in this list originate from one sample, sequenced in a study of shared clonotypes between healthy human individuals. TCRdb keeps only in-frame clones here, not all; method: immunoSEQ multiplex PCR. The sample consists of about 490,000 clones, around three quarters of them appearing once. Sample: PBMCs. Every receptor here comes from a woman aged 40 to 55 in good health. Some clones in this sample may be carry-over from other donors' samples.

This clone appeared a few times. CDR3 amino acids: CASSPGRAEAFF. The CDR3 DNA reads TGTGCCAGCAGCCCCGGGCGGGCTGAAGCTTTCTTT. The chain joins TRBV5-4 to TRBJ1-1, with unresolved D. The germline V gene has CDR1 SGHNT and CDR2 YYREEE (reference sequence). The V end lost 4 bases, the J end lost 6 bases, and 10 bases lay between the germline ends. This CDR3 is 12 amino acids long. The full variable domain, rest sourced from reference TRBV5-4 and TRBJ1-1, is ETGVTQSPTHLIKTRGQQVTLRCSSQSGHNTVSWYQQALGQGPQFIFQYYREEENGRGNFPPRFSGLQFPNYSSELNVNALELDDSALYLCASSPGRAEAFFGQGTRLTVV.

J is TRBJ1-2 and V is TRBV21-1; the D call in the table, TRBD1, was not verified against the DNA. TRBV21-1 is a documented pseudogene. CDR3 size: 15 residues. The CDR3 DNA is TGTGCCAGCAGCAACGGAACAGGCTCTAACTATGGCTACACCTTC. Translated: CASSNGTGSNYGYTF.

This sequence joins TRBV7-9 and TRBJ2-5; D remains unclear. Looked up from germline, CDR1 is SEHNR and CDR2 is FQNEAQ (reference sequence). This CDR3 has 11 residues. Trimming cost V 5 bases and J 5 bases, with 6 bases left between them. The CDR3, as DNA: TGTGCCAGCAGCGTCGGGGAGACCCAGTACTTC. It is translated as CASSVGETQYF.

As to this clone: This may be a read error: a much more frequent sequence differs by one nucleotide. This sequence joins TRBV29-1 and TRBJ2-3, with D possibly TRBD2 on 6 matching bases. Between the trimmed V and J ends, which lost 1 base and 6 bases, there was a span of 20 bases. The CDR3 runs to 16 residues. In germline, CDR1 is SQVTM, CDR2 ANQGSEA. The CDR3 DNA reads TGCAGCGTTGAAGGTGGACGTTGGGTAGGGAGGGATACGCAGTATTTT. It yields the protein CSVEGGRWVGRDTQYF.

This rearrangement joins TRBV2 to TRBJ1-6; 8 nucleotides match TRBD1. CDR1 is SNHLY, CDR2 FYNNEI, per germline. The CDR3 runs 15 residues. V shed 6 bases, J shed 10 bases, and the junction held 11 bases outside the gene matches. The CDR3 spells CASSLSGQGFSPLHF. The CDR3 DNA follows: TGTGCCAGCAGCCTATCCGGACAGGGATTCTCACCCCTCCACTTT.

This chain uses TRBV6-5 with TRBJ2-7; D is tentatively TRBD1 or TRBD2 (5 bases each). The germline V and J ends were trimmed by 7 bases and 3 bases, with 19 bases remaining between them. The CDR3 is 15 amino acids. Germline loops: CDR1 MNHEY, CDR2 SVGAGI. CDR3 DNA: TGTGCCAGCACGAACTGGGACCCTCCCTACTACGAGCAGTACTTC. Amino acids: CASTNWDPPYYEQYF.

The gene calls are TRBV19 and TRBJ2-6; D is possibly TRBD1 or TRBD2 (5 bases each). Germline V gene lookup returns CDR1 LNHDA and CDR2 SQIVND (reference sequence). Trimming stripped 5 bases from V and 2 bases from J, with 19 bases between. The CDR3 contains 18 residues. The CDR3 reads CASSVIPGTYAGANVLTF. CDR3 DNA sequence: TGTGCCAGTAGTGTGATACCAGGGACCTACGCTGGGGCCAACGTCCTGACTTTC.

The chain combines TRBV19 with TRBJ1-5; D is uncertain. Trimming removed 10 bases at V and 6 bases at J, with 10 bases between. Germline CDR1 reads LNHDA; CDR2 reads SQIVND (reference sequence). The CDR3 sequence is 11 residues long. This CDR3 is CANHHTQPQHF. The CDR3 bases are TGTGCCAATCATCACACTCAGCCCCAGCATTTT.

The chain employs TRBV7-6 and TRBJ1-5, with D perhaps TRBD1 (5 bases). The CDR3 runs 16 residues. CDR1 SGHVS and CDR2 FNYEAQ come from the germline V gene. V was clipped by 0 bases and J by 2 bases, with 11 bases between them. The chain's CDR3 is CASSLAAGYGNQPQHF. CDR3 nucleotide sequence: TGTGCCAGCAGCTTAGCGGCAGGGTACGGCAATCAGCCCCAGCATTTT.

The V call is TRBV18, the J call TRBJ1-3; D gene ambiguous. CDR1 and CDR2 from the germline V gene are KGHSH and LQKENI. The CDR3 has 17 residues. The ends were cut back, 3 bases at V and 0 bases at J, with 15 bases in the middle. For the CDR3, the DNA is TGTGCCAGCTCACCGATCAAGCAGCCTTACTCTGGAAACACCATATATTTT. Amino acids: CASSPIKQPYSGNTIYF.

Written as DNA, the CDR3 is TGTGCCAGCAGTCCAGTTTATATGTGGGGGCGGGGGATGAACACTGAAGCTTTCTTT. Translated, it gives CASSPVYMWGRGMNTEAFF. The V and J genes are TRBV28 and TRBJ1-1; tentative D call: TRBD1 (6 bases). CDR1 is MDHEN and CDR2 is SYDVKM in the germline V gene. V lost 5 bases and J lost 0, with 25 bases in between. The CDR3 contains 19 residues.